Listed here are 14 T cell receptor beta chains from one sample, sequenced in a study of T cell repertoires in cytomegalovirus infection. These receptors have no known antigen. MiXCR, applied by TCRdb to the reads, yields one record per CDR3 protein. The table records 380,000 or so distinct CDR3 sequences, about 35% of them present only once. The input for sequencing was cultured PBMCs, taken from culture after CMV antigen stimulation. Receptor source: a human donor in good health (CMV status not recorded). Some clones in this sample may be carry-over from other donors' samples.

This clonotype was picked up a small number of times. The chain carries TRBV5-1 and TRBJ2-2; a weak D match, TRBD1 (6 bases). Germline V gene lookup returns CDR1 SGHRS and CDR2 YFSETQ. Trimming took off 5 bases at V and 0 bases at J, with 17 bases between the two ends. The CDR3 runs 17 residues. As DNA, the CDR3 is TGCGCCAGCAGTTACACTCCGGACAGATCGAACACCGGGGAGCTGTTTTTT. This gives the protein CASSYTPDRSNTGELFF.

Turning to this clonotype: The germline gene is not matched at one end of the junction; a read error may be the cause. CDR3 sequence (DNA): TGTGCTAGCAGTCCCGGGACAGTCTTCCAAGAGACCCAGTACTTC. This codes for CASSPGTVFQETQYF. The rearrangement joins TRBV7-6 to TRBJ2-5; 7 bases match TRBD1. The CDR3 extends over 15 amino acids. The germline CDR1 and CDR2 sequences are SGHVS and FNYEAQ.

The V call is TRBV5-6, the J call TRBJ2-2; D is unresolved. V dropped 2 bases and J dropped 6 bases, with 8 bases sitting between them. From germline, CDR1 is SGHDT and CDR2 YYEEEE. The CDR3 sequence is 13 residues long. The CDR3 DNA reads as TGTGCCAGCAGCTTTAGTAAGCCCGGGGAGCTGTTTTTT. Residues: CASSFSKPGELFF.

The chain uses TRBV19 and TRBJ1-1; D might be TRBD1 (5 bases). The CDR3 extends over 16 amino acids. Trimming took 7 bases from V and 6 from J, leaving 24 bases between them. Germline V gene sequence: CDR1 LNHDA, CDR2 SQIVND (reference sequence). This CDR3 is CASTRAGSFGFAEAFF. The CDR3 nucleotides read TGTGCCAGTACCAGGGCAGGGTCTTTTGGGTTCGCTGAAGCTTTCTTT.

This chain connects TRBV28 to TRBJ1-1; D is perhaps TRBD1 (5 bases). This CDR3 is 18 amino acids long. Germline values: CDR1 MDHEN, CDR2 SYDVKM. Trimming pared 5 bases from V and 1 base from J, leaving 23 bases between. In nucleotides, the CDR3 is TGTGCCAGCAGTACTTTGCCGTTCTGGGGGGTTACGAACACTGAAGCTTTCTTT. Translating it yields CASSTLPFWGVTNTEAFF. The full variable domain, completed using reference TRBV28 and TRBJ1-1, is DVKVTQSSRYLVKRTGEKVFLECVQDMDHENMFWYRQDPGLGLRLIYFSYDVKMKEKGDIPEGYSVSREKKERFSLILESASTNQTSMYLCASSTLPFWGVTNTEAFFGQGTRLTVV.

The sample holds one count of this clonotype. CDR3 residues: CASSGTGAYEKLFF. The CDR3 DNA follows: TGTGCCAGCAGTGGGACAGGGGCCTATGAAAAACTGTTTTTT. The J gene is TRBJ1-4, the V gene TRBV28; 10 positions match TRBD1. The germline CDR1 and CDR2 sequences are MDHEN and SYDVKM. V shed 5 bases, J shed 6 bases, and the junction held 3 bases outside the gene matches. This CDR3 region has 14 residues.

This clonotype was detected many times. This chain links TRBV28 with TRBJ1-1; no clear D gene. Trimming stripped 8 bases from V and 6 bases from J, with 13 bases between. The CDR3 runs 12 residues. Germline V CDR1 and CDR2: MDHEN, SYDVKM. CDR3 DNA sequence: TGTGCCAGCGGGTGGGAAGGCGCTGAAGCTTTCTTT. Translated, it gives CASGWEGAEAFF.

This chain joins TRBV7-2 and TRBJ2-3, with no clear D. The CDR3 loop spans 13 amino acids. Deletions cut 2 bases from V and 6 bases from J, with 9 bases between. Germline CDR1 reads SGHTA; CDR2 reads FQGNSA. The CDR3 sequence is CASSLSEIDTQYF. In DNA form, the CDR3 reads TGTGCCAGCAGCTTATCGGAGATTGATACGCAGTATTTT.

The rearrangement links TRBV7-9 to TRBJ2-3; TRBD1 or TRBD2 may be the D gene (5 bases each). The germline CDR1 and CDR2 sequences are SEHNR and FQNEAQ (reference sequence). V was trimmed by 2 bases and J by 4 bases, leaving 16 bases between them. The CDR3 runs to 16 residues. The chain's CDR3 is CASSLTRGQVSDTQYF. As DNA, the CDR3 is TGTGCCAGCAGCTTAACCCGGGGCCAGGTCTCAGATACGCAGTATTTT.

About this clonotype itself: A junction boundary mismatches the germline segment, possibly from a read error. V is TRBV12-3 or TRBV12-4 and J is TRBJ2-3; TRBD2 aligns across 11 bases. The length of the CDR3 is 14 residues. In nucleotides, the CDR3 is TGTGCCAGCAGATTAGCGGGAGGGCCGGATACGCAGTATTTT. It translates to CASRLAGGPDTQYF.

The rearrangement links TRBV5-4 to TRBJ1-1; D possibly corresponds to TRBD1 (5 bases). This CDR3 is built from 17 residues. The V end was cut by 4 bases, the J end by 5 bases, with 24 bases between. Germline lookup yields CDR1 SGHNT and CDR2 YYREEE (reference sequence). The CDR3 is CASSPGGTGVDRTEAFF. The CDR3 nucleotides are TGTGCCAGCAGCCCGGGCGGGACCGGGGTCGATCGTACTGAAGCTTTCTTT. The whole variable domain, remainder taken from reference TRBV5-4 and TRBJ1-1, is ETGVTQSPTHLIKTRGQQVTLRCSSQSGHNTVSWYQQALGQGPQFIFQYYREEENGRGNFPPRFSGLQFPNYSSELNVNALELDDSALYLCASSPGGTGVDRTEAFFGQGTRLTVV.

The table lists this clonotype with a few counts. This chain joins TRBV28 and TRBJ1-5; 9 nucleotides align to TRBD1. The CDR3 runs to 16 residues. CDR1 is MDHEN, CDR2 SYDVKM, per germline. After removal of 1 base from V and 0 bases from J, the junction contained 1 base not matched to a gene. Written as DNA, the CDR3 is TGTGCCAGCAGTTTATTACAGGGGGCTAGCAATCAGCCCCAGCATTTT. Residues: CASSLLQGASNQPQHF.

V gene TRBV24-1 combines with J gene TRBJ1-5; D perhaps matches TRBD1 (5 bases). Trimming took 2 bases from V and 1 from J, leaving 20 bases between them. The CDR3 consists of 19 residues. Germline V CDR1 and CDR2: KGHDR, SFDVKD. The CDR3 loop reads CATSDSSSGPDSSNQPQHF. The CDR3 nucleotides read TGTGCCACCAGTGATTCCAGTTCGGGCCCTGACAGCAGCAATCAGCCCCAGCATTTT.

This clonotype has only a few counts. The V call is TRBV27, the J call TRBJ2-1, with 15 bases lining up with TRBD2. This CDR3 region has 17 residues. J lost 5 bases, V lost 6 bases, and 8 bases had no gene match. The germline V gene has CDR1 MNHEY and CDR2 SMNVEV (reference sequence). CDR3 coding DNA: TGTGCCAGCAGAAAATGGACTAGCGGGAGGGTTGACAATGAGCAGTTCTTC. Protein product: CASRKWTSGRVDNEQFF.